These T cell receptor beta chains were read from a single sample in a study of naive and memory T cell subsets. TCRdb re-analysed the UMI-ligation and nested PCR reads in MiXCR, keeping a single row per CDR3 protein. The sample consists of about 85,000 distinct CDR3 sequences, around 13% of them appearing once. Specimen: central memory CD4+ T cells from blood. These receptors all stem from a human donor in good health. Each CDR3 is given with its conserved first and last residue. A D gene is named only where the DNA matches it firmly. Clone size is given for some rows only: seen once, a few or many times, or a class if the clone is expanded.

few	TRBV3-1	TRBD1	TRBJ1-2	CASSLGQGAQGGYTF	TGTGCCAGCAGCCTAGGACAGGGGGCTCAGGGTGGCTACACCTTC
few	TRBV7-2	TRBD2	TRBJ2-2	CASSLVAGQTGELFF	TGTGCCAGCAGCTTAGTAGCGGGGCAGACCGGGGAGCTGTTTTTT
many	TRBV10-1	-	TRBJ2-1	CASSSSGPYNEQFF	TGCGCCAGCAGCTCAAGCGGTCCCTACAATGAGCAGTTCTTC
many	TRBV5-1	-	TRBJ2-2	CASSLTAGNTGELFF	TGCGCCAGCAGCTTGACGGCGGGGAACACCGGGGAGCTGTTTTTT
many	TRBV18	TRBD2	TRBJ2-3	CASSSRLAGGRADTQYF	TGTGCCAGCTCATCACGACTAGCGGGAGGAAGGGCAGATACGCAGTATTTT
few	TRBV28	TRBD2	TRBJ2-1	CASRPRRLAGLDEQFF	TGTGCCAGCAGGCCCCGGAGGCTAGCGGGACTGGATGAGCAGTTCTTC
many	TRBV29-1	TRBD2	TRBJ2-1	CSVAKSAGLAGRNEQFF	TGCAGCGTCGCTAAATCTGCGGGACTAGCGGGACGCAATGAGCAGTTCTTC
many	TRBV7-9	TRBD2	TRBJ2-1	CASSLVSFSGKDEQFF	TGTGCCAGCAGCTTAGTTTCGTTTAGCGGGAAGGATGAGCAGTTCTTC
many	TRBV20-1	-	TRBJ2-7	CSANRGHYEQYF	TGCAGTGCCAACCGGGGCCACTACGAGCAGTACTTC
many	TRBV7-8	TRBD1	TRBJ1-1	CASSATGVRGTEAFF	TGTGCCAGCAGCGCCACAGGGGTTCGGGGCACTGAAGCTTTCTTT
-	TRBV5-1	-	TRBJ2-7	CASSLAGDRGHEQYF	TGCGCCAGCAGCTTGGCCGGTGACAGAGGCCACGAGCAGTACTTC
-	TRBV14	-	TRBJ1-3	CATTAKATSGNTIYF	TGTGCCACCACCGCAAAGGCGACCTCTGGAAACACCATATATTTT
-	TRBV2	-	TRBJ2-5	CASSVTRLETQYF	TGTGCCAGCAGTGTGACCAGGCTAGAGACCCAGTACTTC
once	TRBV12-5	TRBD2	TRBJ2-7	CASGLGLAGVDEQYF	TGTGCTAGTGGTCTAGGACTAGCGGGAGTCGACGAGCAGTACTTC
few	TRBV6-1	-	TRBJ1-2	CASSEAGSEGTYGYTF	TGTGCCAGCAGTGAAGCGGGGTCAGAAGGTACCTATGGCTACACCTTC
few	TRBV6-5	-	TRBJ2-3	CASRPGLQASSTDTQYF	TGTGCCAGCCGACCAGGATTACAGGCCTCTAGCACAGATACGCAGTATTTT
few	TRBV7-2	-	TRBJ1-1	CASSPGGRVSIYTEAFF	TGTGCCAGCAGCCCGGGGGGCAGGGTGTCCATATACACTGAAGCTTTCTTT
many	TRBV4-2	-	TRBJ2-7	CASSQPSGAYEQYF	TGTGCCAGCAGCCAACCCTCGGGAGCCTACGAGCAGTACTTC
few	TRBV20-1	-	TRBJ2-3	CSVLARADTQYF	TGCAGTGTTCTGGCCCGGGCAGATACGCAGTATTTT
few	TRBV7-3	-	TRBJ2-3	CASSLSVGAQAAHTQYF	TGTGCCAGCAGCTTATCCGTTGGCGCCCAGGCCGCTCATACGCAGTATTTT
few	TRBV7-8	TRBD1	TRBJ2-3	CASSLGGQTDTQYF	TGTGCCAGCAGCTTAGGGGGACAGACAGATACGCAGTATTTT
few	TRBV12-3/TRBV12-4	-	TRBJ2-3	CASSFGGTHSTDTQYF	TGTGCCAGCAGTTTTGGTGGGACCCATAGCACAGATACGCAGTATTTT
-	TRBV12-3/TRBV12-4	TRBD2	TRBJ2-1	CASSLAGGPNEQFF	TGTGCCAGCAGTTTGGCGGGAGGGCCCAATGAGCAGTTCTTC
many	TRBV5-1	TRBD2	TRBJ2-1	CASSPGTSGHIQFF	TGCGCCAGCAGCCCGGGGACTAGCGGGCACATTCAGTTCTTC